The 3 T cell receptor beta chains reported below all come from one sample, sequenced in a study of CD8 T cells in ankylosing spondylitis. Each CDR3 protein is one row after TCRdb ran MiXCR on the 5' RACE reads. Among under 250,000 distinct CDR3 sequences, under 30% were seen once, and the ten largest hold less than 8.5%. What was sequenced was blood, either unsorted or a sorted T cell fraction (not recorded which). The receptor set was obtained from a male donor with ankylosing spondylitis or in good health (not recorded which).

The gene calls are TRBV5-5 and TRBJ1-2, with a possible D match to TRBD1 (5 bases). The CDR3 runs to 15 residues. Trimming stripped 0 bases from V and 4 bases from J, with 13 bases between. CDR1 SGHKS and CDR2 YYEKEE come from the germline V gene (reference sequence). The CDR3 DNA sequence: TGTGCCAGCAGCTTGGCCGGGACTACAAGCTATGGCTACACCTTC. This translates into CASSLAGTTSYGYTF.

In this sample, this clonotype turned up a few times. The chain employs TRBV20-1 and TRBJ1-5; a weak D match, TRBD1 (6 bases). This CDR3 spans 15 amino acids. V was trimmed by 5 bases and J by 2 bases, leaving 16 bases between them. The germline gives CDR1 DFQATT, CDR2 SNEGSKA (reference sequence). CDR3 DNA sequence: TGCAGTGCTGCCTCCAGGGGATATGGCAATCAGCCCCAGCATTTT. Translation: CSAASRGYGNQPQHF.

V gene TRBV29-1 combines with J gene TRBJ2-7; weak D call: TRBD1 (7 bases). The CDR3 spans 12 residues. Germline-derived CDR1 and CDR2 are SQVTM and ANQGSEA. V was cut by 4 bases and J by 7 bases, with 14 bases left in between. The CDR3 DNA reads TGCAGCGTTGTGAAGGGGGCGGGAGAGCAGTACTTC. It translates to CSVVKGAGEQYF.